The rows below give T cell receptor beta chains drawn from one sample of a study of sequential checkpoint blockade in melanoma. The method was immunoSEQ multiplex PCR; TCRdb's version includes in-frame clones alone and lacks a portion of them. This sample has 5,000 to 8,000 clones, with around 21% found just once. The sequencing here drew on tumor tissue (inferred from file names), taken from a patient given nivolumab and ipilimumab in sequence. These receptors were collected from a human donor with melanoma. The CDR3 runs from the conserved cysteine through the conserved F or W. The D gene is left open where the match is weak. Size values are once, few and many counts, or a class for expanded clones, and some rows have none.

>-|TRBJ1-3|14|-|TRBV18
CASSPRHSGNTIYF
TGTGCCAGCTCACCACGGCACTCTGGAAACACCATATATTTT
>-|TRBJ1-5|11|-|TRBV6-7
CASSLREPQHF
TGTGCCAGCAGCCTCCGAGAGCCCCAGCATTTT
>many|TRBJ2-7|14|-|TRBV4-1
CASSQEGQYYEQYF
TGCGCCAGCAGCCAAGAAGGACAGTACTACGAGCAGTACTTC
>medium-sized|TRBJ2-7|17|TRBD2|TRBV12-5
CASAPTWREYGKDEQYF
TGTGCTAGTGCCCCCACGTGGCGGGAGTACGGGAAGGACGAGCAGTACTTC
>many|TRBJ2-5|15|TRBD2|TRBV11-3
CASSGMGRGKETQYF
TGTGCCAGCAGCGGAATGGGGAGGGGAAAAGAGACCCAGTACTTC
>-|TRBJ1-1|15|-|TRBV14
CASSQGGTGNTEAFF
TGTGCCAGCAGCCAAGGAGGGACGGGGAACACTGAAGCTTTCTTT
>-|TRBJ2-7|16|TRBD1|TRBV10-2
CASNDEPGQGGYEQYF
TGCGCCAGCAATGATGAACCGGGACAGGGTGGCTACGAGCAGTACTTC
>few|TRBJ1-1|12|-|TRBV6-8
CASTGRNTEAFF
TGTGCCAGCACCGGGCGAAACACTGAAGCTTTCTTT
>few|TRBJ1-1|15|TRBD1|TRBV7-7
CASSSPPDRVTEAFF
TGTGCCAGCAGCTCGCCGCCCGACAGGGTTACTGAAGCTTTCTTT
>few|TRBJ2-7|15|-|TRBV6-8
CASSYSRGGDYEQYF
TGTGCCAGCAGTTACTCTCGCGGGGGCGACTACGAGCAGTACTTC
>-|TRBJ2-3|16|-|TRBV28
CASSPWAWDSRDTQYF
TGTGCCAGCAGCCCGTGGGCCTGGGACTCCCGCGATACGCAGTATTTT
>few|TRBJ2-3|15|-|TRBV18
CASSLGTENTDTQYF
TGTGCCAGCTCACTCGGGACGGAAAACACAGATACGCAGTATTTT
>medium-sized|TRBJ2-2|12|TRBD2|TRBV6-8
CATRGDTGELFF
TGTGCCACACGGGGGGACACCGGGGAGCTGTTTTTT
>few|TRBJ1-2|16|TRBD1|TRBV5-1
CASSPETQGWGTGYTF
TGCGCCAGCAGCCCGGAGACACAGGGGTGGGGTACTGGCTACACCTTC
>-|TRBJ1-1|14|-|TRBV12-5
CASGPSLMNTEAFF
TGTGCTAGTGGCCCTTCCCTAATGAACACTGAAGCTTTCTTT
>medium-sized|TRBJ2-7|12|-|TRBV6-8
CASSGQGYEQYF
TGTGCCAGCAGTGGCCAGGGGTACGAGCAGTACTTC
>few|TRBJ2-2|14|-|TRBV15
CATSRGQGGGELFF
TGTGCCACCAGCAGAGGCCAGGGGGGCGGGGAGCTGTTTTTT
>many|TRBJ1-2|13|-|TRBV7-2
CASGGAARYGYTF
TGTGCCAGCGGGGGAGCGGCTCGTTATGGCTACACCTTC
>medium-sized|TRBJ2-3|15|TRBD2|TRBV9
CASSVRAGRTDTQYF
TGTGCCAGCAGCGTCCGAGCGGGGCGCACAGATACGCAGTATTTT
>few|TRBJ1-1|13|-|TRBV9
CASSVAKNTEAFF
TGTGCCAGCAGCGTTGCTAAGAACACTGAAGCTTTCTTT
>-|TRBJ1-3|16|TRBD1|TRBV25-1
CASSNLDRVAGNTIYF
TGTGCCAGCAGTAATCTAGACAGGGTTGCTGGAAACACCATATATTTT
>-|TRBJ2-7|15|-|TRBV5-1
CASKNTGIHSGEQYF
TGCGCCAGCAAGAATACCGGGATTCACTCGGGAGAGCAGTACTTC
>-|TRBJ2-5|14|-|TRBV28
CASSFRLRAETQYF
TGTGCCAGCAGTTTCCGCCTCAGGGCCGAGACCCAGTACTTC
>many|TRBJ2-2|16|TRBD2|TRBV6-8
CASSQRLAGNTGELFF
TGTGCCAGCAGTCAACGACTAGCGGGGAACACCGGGGAGCTGTTTTTT
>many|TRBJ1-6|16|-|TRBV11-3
CASSFGAGIGNSPLHF
TGTGCCAGCAGCTTTGGAGCAGGAATCGGGAATTCACCCCTCCACTTT
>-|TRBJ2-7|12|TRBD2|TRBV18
CASSPRETEQYF
TGTGCCAGCTCACCGCGGGAGACCGAGCAGTACTTC
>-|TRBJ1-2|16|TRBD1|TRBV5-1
CASSYPTGGSNYGYTF
TGCGCCAGCAGCTATCCCACAGGGGGTTCTAACTATGGCTACACCTTC
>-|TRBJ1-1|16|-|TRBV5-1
CASSLGVSAPSAEAFF
TGCGCCAGCAGCTTGGGAGTTTCAGCCCCGTCCGCTGAAGCTTTCTTT
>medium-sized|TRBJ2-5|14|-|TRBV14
CASSRRDLLETQYF
TGTGCCAGCAGCCGCCGGGACTTATTAGAGACCCAGTACTTC
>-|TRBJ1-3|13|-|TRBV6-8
CASSTSSGNTIYF
TGTGCCAGCAGCACTTCTTCTGGAAACACCATATATTTT
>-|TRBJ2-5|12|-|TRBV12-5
CASGADWQTQYF
TGTGCTAGTGGTGCCGACTGGCAGACCCAGTACTTC
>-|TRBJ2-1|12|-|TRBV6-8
CASSSQGNEQFF
TGTGCCAGCAGCTCACAGGGCAATGAGCAGTTCTTC
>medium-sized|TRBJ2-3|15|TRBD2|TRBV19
CASSIDPGGADTQYF
TGTGCCAGTAGTATCGACCCCGGGGGGGCAGATACGCAGTATTTT
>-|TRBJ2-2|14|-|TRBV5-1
CASSPTSTTGELFF
TGCGCCAGCAGCCCCACTAGTACCACCGGGGAGCTGTTTTTT
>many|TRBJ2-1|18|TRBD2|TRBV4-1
CASSSGLAGASSYNEQFF
TGCGCCAGCAGCTCCGGACTAGCGGGGGCAAGCTCCTACAATGAGCAGTTCTTC
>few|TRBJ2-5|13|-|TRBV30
CAWSGQFQETQYF
TGTGCCTGGAGTGGGCAATTCCAAGAGACCCAGTACTTC
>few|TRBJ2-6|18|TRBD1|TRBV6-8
CATRSPAGGASGANVLTF
TGTGCCACCCGTTCCCCGGCAGGGGGCGCCTCTGGGGCCAACGTCCTGACTTTC
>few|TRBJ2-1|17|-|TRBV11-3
CASSRPLGQSSYNEQFF
TGTGCCAGCAGCCGTCCCCTAGGACAGAGCTCCTACAATGAGCAGTTCTTC
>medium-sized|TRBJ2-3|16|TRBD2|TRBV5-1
CASTRGLALSTDTQYF
TGCGCCAGCACAAGAGGACTAGCGCTTAGCACAGATACGCAGTATTTT